The source of this TCR beta chain is a study of cytomegalovirus exposure and HLA in healthy donors. A note on this clone: What it binds is unknown.

The PCR contained 60 Vbeta and 13 Jbeta primers. TCRdb's table, derived via immunoSEQ multiplex PCR, lists solely in-frame clones and lacks some. Its table records 150,000 to 200,000 clones. Germline CDR1 is MNHEY and CDR2 is SMNVEV (reference sequence). This CDR3 comprises 15 residues. The ends were cut back, 2 bases at V and 0 bases at J, with 10 bases in the middle. Study observations and caveats: Sequencing probably produced one cluster of sequence variants that were highly shared.

This sequence joins TRBV27 and TRBJ1-2; D is ambiguous. The receptor was derived from a woman aged 60-75 years in good health and CMV-seronegative. Sequenced material: PBMCs. The CDR3 sequence: CASSLGRTANYGYTF. The CDR3 coding sequence is TGTGCCAGCAGTTTAGGCCGAACAGCTAACTATGGCTACACCTTC.